A selection of T cell receptor beta chains follows, all from one sample in a study of blood T cell repertoires in COVID-19. Clones were read by immunoSEQ multiplex PCR, and TCRdb kept only the in-frame ones, dropping some. The table records about half a million clones, approximately 91% of them present only once. Sample: PBMCs or T cells enriched from blood (not recorded which). Source of these receptors: an older woman who had recovered from COVID-19. CDR3s leave out the opening cysteine and the closing phenylalanine or tryptophan. The order of the fields is V gene, J gene, clone size, CDR3 protein. A clone size is listed for some rows: how often the clone was seen (once, few, many), or a class if it is expanded.

TRBV20-1,TRBJ1-2,.,ASGGAGGYT
TRBV27,TRBJ1-6,.,ASSLPGLNSPLH
TRBV9,TRBJ1-5,.,ASSVGGTGQPQH
TRBV4-1,TRBJ1-1,.,ASSHKGRTPLNTEAF
TRBV24-1,TRBJ2-7,.,ATSDYKSYEQY
TRBV10-3,TRBJ2-1,.,AISESGGPSSNLPNEQF
TRBV6-5,TRBJ1-6,few,ASSSNGGNSPLH
TRBV19,TRBJ2-2,.,ASSMRFNTGELF
TRBV19,TRBJ2-3,.,ASQRGGQRTDTQY
TRBV30,TRBJ1-3,.,AWSTSGQRYSGNTIY
TRBV6-5,TRBJ1-2,.,ASSSQTFGGYGYT
TRBV28,TRBJ1-4,once,ASSSLGRGNEKLF
TRBV12-3/TRBV12-4,TRBJ1-3,once,ASSLSGNTIY
TRBV5-1,TRBJ2-1,.,ASSKGTGGNEQF
TRBV28,TRBJ1-5,.,ASSLPDPWTGGNQPQH
TRBV6-1,TRBJ2-6,.,ASSETDSGANVLT
TRBV5-1,TRBJ1-1,.,ASSHGSDPEAF
TRBV6-5,TRBJ1-5,.,ATLKRDSNQPQH
TRBV14,TRBJ1-2,.,ASSRDMNYGYT
TRBV6-5,TRBJ1-2,once,ASSYSRGPYGYT
TRBV6-5,TRBJ1-4,.,ASSYTGGPNEKLF
TRBV6-5,TRBJ2-1,.,AGRLAAYNEQF
TRBV2,TRBJ1-4,.,ASREGKGVVKLF
TRBV7-8,TRBJ2-3,.,ASSLGGGSDTQY
TRBV7-9,TRBJ1-2,.,ASSSRGEGSPSNYGYT